This T cell receptor beta chain was sequenced in a study of shared clonotypes between healthy human individuals. The assay used deep level. The repertoire was sequenced with immunoSEQ multiplex PCR; TCRdb's copy has only in-frame clones and lacks some. The sample lists more than 2 million clones, roughly 96% seen once, with about 0.13% in the top ten. CD4+ cells yielded CD45RA+ naive and CD45RA-negative memory subsets. Per the germline V gene, CDR1 is SGDLS and CDR2 is YYNGEE. The CDR3 sequence is 16 residues long. Losses at the gene ends were 0 bases for V and 5 bases for J; bases not matched to a gene: 8.

The chain employs TRBV9 and TRBJ2-3; 8 bases line up with TRBD2. This TCR was recovered from a man aged 18 to 29 in good health. Source material: naive CD4+ T cells sorted from blood. Subset of the sample: CD45RA+ positively selected. The CDR3 sequence: CASSVDPGGHGDTQYF. The DNA of the CDR3 is TGTGCCAGCAGCGTAGATCCGGGAGGGCATGGAGATACGCAGTATTTT. The whole variable domain, filled in from reference TRBV9 and TRBJ2-3, reads DSGVTQTPKHLITATGQRVTLRCSPRSGDLSVYWYQQSLDQGLQFLIQYYNGEERAKGNILERFSAQQFPDLHSELNLSSLELGDSALYFCASSVDPGGHGDTQYFGPGTRLTVL.